This T cell receptor beta chain is drawn from a study of blood T cell repertoires in COVID-19. Across the whole study: COVID-19 samples from acute and convalescent phases originated in the United States, Italy and Spain. Nucleic acid was either cDNA or gDNA, and it came from T cells, B-cell-depleted T cells, or PBMCs.

TCRdb's table, derived via immunoSEQ multiplex PCR, lists solely in-frame clones and lacks some. Here the sample spans more than 45,000 clones, 60% to 85% being singletons. Trimming at V came to 5 bases and at J to 9 bases, leaving 11 bases not matched to a gene. This CDR3 spans 14 amino acids. Per germline, CDR1 SGHRS and CDR2 YFSETQ. This chain connects TRBV5-1 to TRBJ2-7; TRBD1 aligns across 10 bases. The sequenced sample was peripheral blood. This TCR was recovered from a human donor in a cohort sampled during active COVID-19. CDR3 bases: TGCGCCAGCAGGGGATCCGGGACAGGGGAGTTGCAGTACTTC. It translates to CASRGSGTGELQYF.